What follows are 32 T cell receptor beta chains derived from one specimen sequenced in a study of CD8 T cells in ankylosing spondylitis. TCRdb called the 5' RACE reads again in MiXCR, with one record for every CDR3 protein. The data show roughly 200,000 distinct CDR3 sequences, roughly 13% seen once. Sequencing was performed on blood, either unsorted or a sorted T cell fraction (not recorded which). The receptors stem from a male donor with ankylosing spondylitis or in good health (not recorded which).

The genes are TRBV10-2 and TRBJ2-1; D possibly corresponds to TRBD2 (5 bases). V shed 9 bases and J shed 6 bases, with 9 bases lying between them. The CDR3 runs 11 residues. In germline, CDR1 is WSHSY, CDR2 SAAADI. The CDR3 DNA reads TGCGCCAGTCAACTAGGCAATGAGCAGTTCTTC. Translation gives CASQLGNEQFF.

This clonotype was counted a few times. The chain has TRBV20-1 and TRBJ1-2, with unresolved D. Germline V CDR1 and CDR2: DFQATT, SNEGSKA (reference sequence). There are 14 residues in the CDR3. Trimming removed 1 base from V and 8 bases from J, with 17 bases in between. The CDR3 protein is CSARVALGLEGYTF. The DNA of the CDR3 is TGCAGTGCTAGAGTGGCGTTGGGATTAGAAGGCTACACCTTC.

The chain combines TRBV11-1 with TRBJ2-1; TRBD2 matches 12 bases. V lost 1 base to trimming and J lost 3 bases; unmatched junction nucleotides: 7. Germline CDR1 is SGHAT and CDR2 is FQDESV (reference sequence). This CDR3 is built from 18 residues. The CDR3 protein is CASSLGATSGRLYNEQFF. The CDR3 DNA follows: TGTGCCAGCAGCTTAGGTGCGACTAGCGGGAGACTCTACAATGAGCAGTTCTTC.

This clonotype was seen only a few times. The chain links TRBV4-1 to TRBJ2-1, with a tentative D call TRBD2 (5 bases). Germline V gives CDR1 MGHRA, CDR2 YSYEKL. The CDR3 runs to 15 residues. The V end was cut by 3 bases, the J end by 4 bases, with 13 bases between. The CDR3 nucleotides read TGCGCCAGCAGCCAGCTAGAGGGAGTGTACAATGAGCAGTTCTTC. Protein: CASSQLEGVYNEQFF.

V and J are TRBV7-9 and TRBJ2-3; a possible D gene is TRBD1 (6 bases). The CDR3 is 16 residues long. The germline CDR1 and CDR2 sequences are SEHNR and FQNEAQ (reference sequence). V gave up 5 bases and J gave up 2 bases, with 17 bases separating them. In DNA, the CDR3 is TGTGCCAGCAGCCGGACAGTGGGATTAAACACAGATACGCAGTATTTT. It translates to CASSRTVGLNTDTQYF.

This clonotype has only a few counts. The chain couples TRBV20-1 to TRBJ2-1; 8 nucleotides align to TRBD2. Germline V gene data show CDR1 as DFQATT and CDR2 as SNEGSKA (reference sequence). The junction had 7 bases not matched to a gene; V was cut back by 3 bases and J by 9 bases. The CDR3 length is 13 residues. CDR3: CSARTSVGPEQFF. DNA of the CDR3: TGCAGTGCTAGGACTAGCGTGGGGCCTGAGCAGTTCTTC.

The chain carries TRBV6-5 and TRBJ2-5, with D unclear. Germline CDR1 is MNHEY and CDR2 is SVGAGI. Trimming removed 0 bases from V and 5 bases from J, with 10 bases in between. The CDR3 has 14 residues. The CDR3 nucleotides are TGTGCCAGCAGTTACTCGCGACCTTGGGAGACCCAGTACTTC. It is translated as CASSYSRPWETQYF.

The chain joins TRBV2 to TRBJ2-7, with 8 bases identical to TRBD2. The CDR3 consists of 15 residues. The germline CDR1 and CDR2 sequences are SNHLY and FYNNEI. V lost 4 bases, J lost 4 bases, and 9 bases stayed unmatched. CDR3 loop: CASSGEAGVRYEQYF. In DNA, the CDR3 is TGTGCCAGCAGTGGGGAAGCGGGAGTTCGGTACGAGCAGTACTTC.

This clonotype turned up a few times. This chain uses TRBV12-3 or TRBV12-4 with TRBJ2-7; TRBD1 matches 7 bases. The CDR3 has 16 amino acids. Germline trimming cut 5 bases from V and 2 bases from J; bases unmatched to any gene: 12. The CDR3 spells CASSLGQWSSAYEQYF. The CDR3 DNA reads as TGTGCCAGCAGTCTGGGACAGTGGTCGTCTGCCTACGAGCAGTACTTC.

The chain combines TRBV3-1 with TRBJ1-2; D call uncertain. From germline, CDR1 is LGHDT and CDR2 YNNKEL (reference sequence). The CDR3 runs to 11 residues. Between the trimmed V and J ends, which lost 0 bases and 7 bases, there was a span of 3 bases. CDR3: CASSQDSGYTF. The CDR3 DNA reads as TGTGCCAGCAGCCAAGATAGTGGCTACACCTTC.

In this sample, this clonotype turned up many times. The chain couples TRBV5-1 to TRBJ1-5; 7 bases agree with TRBD1. V trimming: 5 bases; J trimming: 1 base; junction bases outside the gene matches: 3. The CDR3 spans 14 residues. Germline CDR1 SGHRS, CDR2 YFSETQ. The CDR3 region has the DNA TGCGCCAGCAGTCCAGGGGGAAGCAATCAGCCCCAGCATTTT. It is translated as CASSPGGSNQPQHF.

This sequence joins TRBV12-3 or TRBV12-4 and TRBJ2-1; D not resolved. The germline V and J ends were trimmed by 1 base and 4 bases, with 8 bases remaining between them. The CDR3 runs 14 residues. CDR3 sequence (DNA): TGTGCCAGCAGTTTAGGTGCCCGTTACAATGAGCAGTTCTTC. This codes for CASSLGARYNEQFF.

This clonotype showed up just a few times. This chain joins TRBV4-1 and TRBJ1-5; D gene uncertain. V lost 1 base, J lost 0 bases, and 7 bases lay in between. CDR3 length: 15 amino acids. Looked up from germline, CDR1 is MGHRA and CDR2 is YSYEKL. This chain's CDR3 is CASSQGLNSNQPQHF. In nucleotides, the CDR3 is TGCGCCAGCAGCCAAGGCCTAAATAGCAATCAGCCCCAGCATTTT.

This clonotype turned up a few times. This chain connects TRBV12-3 or TRBV12-4 to TRBJ2-3; D is unclear. CDR3 length: 13 residues. Trimming left V 4 bases short and J 3 bases short, with 8 bases between. The CDR3 loop reads CASSSLGTDTQYF. The CDR3 DNA sequence: TGTGCCAGCAGTTCCTTGGGGACAGATACGCAGTATTTT.

The chain links TRBV20-1 to TRBJ2-1; 7 bases align to TRBD2. After removal of 2 bases from V and 4 bases from J, the junction contained 11 bases not matched to a gene. Germline-derived CDR1 and CDR2 are DFQATT and SNEGSKA (reference sequence). The CDR3 spans 16 residues. CDR3 protein: CSARSPTSDIYNEQFF. CDR3 coding DNA: TGCAGTGCTAGATCTCCCACTAGCGACATTTACAATGAGCAGTTCTTC.

This clonotype was seen a few times. The CDR3 sequence is CASRGQGAEETQYF. As DNA, the CDR3 is TGTGCCAGCAGGGGACAGGGGGCGGAGGAGACCCAGTACTTC. The rearrangement uses TRBV12-3 or TRBV12-4 and TRBJ2-5; 12 nucleotides align to TRBD1. The length of the CDR3 is 14 residues. The trim removed 6 bases at V and 5 bases at J, leaving 4 bases unmatched.

V and J are TRBV27 and TRBJ2-3; 7 bases line up with TRBD2. Germline V CDR1 and CDR2: MNHEY, SMNVEV (reference sequence). The CDR3 length is 12 residues. Trimming at V came to 7 bases and at J to 4 bases, leaving 2 bases not matched to a gene. CDR3 loop: CASNGGSDTQYF. The CDR3 nucleotides are TGTGCCAGCAACGGGGGGTCAGATACGCAGTATTTT.

V and J are TRBV12-3 or TRBV12-4 and TRBJ2-3; TRBD2 matches 9 bases. The CDR3 loop spans 14 amino acids. V was clipped by 7 bases and J by 6 bases; unmatched bases: 8. CDR3 amino acids: CASTLAGGPDTQYF. The CDR3 bases are TGTGCCAGCACCTTGGCGGGGGGGCCGGATACGCAGTATTTT.

In its sample, this clonotype was seen many times. The chain combines TRBV20-1 with TRBJ2-7; TRBD2 matches at 8 bases. CDR1 is DFQATT and CDR2 is SNEGSKA in the germline V gene (reference sequence). The CDR3 contains 14 residues. Losses at the gene ends were 0 bases for V and 4 bases for J; bases not matched to a gene: 5. The CDR3, as DNA: TGCAGTGCTAGAGATCATCAGCGGGAGTACGAGCAGTACTTC. The encoded protein is CSARDHQREYEQYF.

This clonotype turned up a few times. J is TRBJ2-5 and V is TRBV29-1; D is perhaps TRBD1 (6 bases). This CDR3 spans 12 amino acids. Between the trimmed V and J ends, which lost 7 bases and 2 bases, there was a span of 11 bases. Looked up from germline, CDR1 is SQVTM and CDR2 is ANQGSEA. CDR3 sequence reads: CSAGQPQETQYF. The CDR3, as DNA: TGCAGCGCAGGACAGCCTCAAGAGACCCAGTACTTC.

In this sample, this clonotype turned up many times. The V gene is TRBV12-3 or TRBV12-4, the J gene TRBJ2-5; perhaps TRBD1 as D (7 bases). This CDR3 region has 15 residues. Deletions cut 0 bases from V and 5 bases from J, with 13 bases between. CDR3: CASSLAPGGLETQYF. CDR3 nucleotides: TGTGCCAGCAGTTTAGCCCCAGGGGGGCTTGAGACCCAGTACTTC.

This clonotype was seen ten or more times. V and J are TRBV12-3 or TRBV12-4 and TRBJ1-5, with D perhaps TRBD1 (6 bases). The V and J ends lost 3 bases and 0 bases respectively, with 12 bases between them. The CDR3 spans 16 residues. The CDR3 DNA sequence: TGTGCCAGCAGTTTTGCCACAGGGTATAGCAATCAGCCCCAGCATTTT. Protein sequence: CASSFATGYSNQPQHF.

This clonotype was counted ten times or more. This chain uses TRBV5-1 with TRBJ2-1; D could derive from TRBD1 or TRBD2 (5 bases each). This CDR3 has 16 amino acids. Germline CDR1 SGHRS, CDR2 YFSETQ. The V end lost 0 bases, the J end lost 4 bases, and 14 bases lay between the germline ends. The CDR3 loop reads CASSLEGVGAYNEQFF. DNA of the CDR3: TGCGCCAGCAGCTTGGAAGGGGTCGGGGCATACAATGAGCAGTTCTTC.

This clonotype has only a few counts. V usage is TRBV7-9 and J usage is TRBJ1-5; tentative D call: TRBD1 (5 bases). This CDR3 has 12 residues. V lost 5 bases, J lost 8 bases, and 10 bases lay in between. CDR1 and CDR2 (germline): SEHNR, FQNEAQ (reference sequence). CDR3 sequence (DNA): TGTGCCAGCAGCGACCCAGGGAAGCCCCAGCATTTT. Its translation: CASSDPGKPQHF.

The J gene is TRBJ2-5, the V gene TRBV12-3 or TRBV12-4, with a weak D call TRBD1 (5 bases). The ends were cut back, 3 bases at V and 5 bases at J, with 16 bases in the middle. There are 15 residues in the CDR3. CDR3 DNA sequence: TGTGCCAGCAGTTTGAGCCAGGGTAATTGGGAGACCCAGTACTTC. It specifies CASSLSQGNWETQYF.

This clonotype was detected a few times. The V call is TRBV20-1, the J call TRBJ2-4; D may correspond to TRBD1 or TRBD2 (5 bases each). Trimming cost V 0 bases and J 1 base, with 22 bases left between them. The germline V gene encodes CDR1 DFQATT and CDR2 SNEGSKA (reference sequence). CDR3 length: 19 residues. CDR3 DNA: TGCAGTGCTAGAGATCCGGGACGGGCCCCTGTGACGGCCAAAAACATTCAGTACTTC. It translates to CSARDPGRAPVTAKNIQYF.

The V gene is TRBV3-1, the J gene TRBJ2-1, with 8 bases fitting TRBD2. CDR3 length: 16 amino acids. Germline V lookup: CDR1 LGHDT, CDR2 YNNKEL (reference sequence). Trimming took 0 bases from V and 6 from J; bases not matched to a gene: 7. CDR3 protein: CASSQEQAGAGNEQFF. Here the CDR3 DNA reads TGTGCCAGCAGCCAAGAACAAGCGGGAGCTGGCAATGAGCAGTTCTTC.

This clonotype showed up many times. The V gene is TRBV6-4, the J gene TRBJ2-1; 7 nucleotides match TRBD1. The V and J ends lost 5 bases and 8 bases, in that order; junction bases with no gene match: 6. The CDR3 is 13 amino acids. CDR1 is MRHNA, CDR2 SNTAGT, per germline. CDR3 DNA: TGTGCCAGCAGTAACAGGGGAGAGGATGAGCAGTTCTTC. Its translation is CASSNRGEDEQFF.

This rearrangement joins TRBV5-1 to TRBJ1-2; 10 bases agree with TRBD1. This CDR3 spans 15 amino acids. Germline CDR1 is SGHRS and CDR2 is YFSETQ. V was clipped by 0 bases and J by 8 bases; unmatched bases: 7. The CDR3 DNA reads as TGCGCCAGCAGCTTGGCCGGGGACAGGGGACGGGGCTACACCTTC. It is translated as CASSLAGDRGRGYTF.

V and J are TRBV7-9 and TRBJ2-7; D is unresolved. The V end lost 5 bases, the J end lost 6 bases, and 17 bases lay between the germline ends. The CDR3 covers 14 residues. Germline V gene data show CDR1 as SEHNR and CDR2 as FQNEAQ (reference sequence). For the CDR3, the DNA is TGTGCCAGCAGCGAACGATGGGAAGATGGCGAGCAGTACTTC. Translated, it gives CASSERWEDGEQYF. Supplemented by reference TRBV7-9 and TRBJ2-7, the full variable domain reads DTGVSQNPRHKITKRGQNVTFRCDPISEHNRLYWYRQTLGQGPEFLTYFQNEAQLEKSRLLSDRFSAERPKGSFSTLEIQRTEQGDSAMYLCASSERWEDGEQYFGPGTRLTVT.

This clonotype was detected a few times. V usage is TRBV11-2 and J usage is TRBJ2-3; D is unclear. The V end lost 5 bases, the J end lost 0 bases, and 15 bases lay between the germline ends. CDR1 SGHAT and CDR2 FQNNGV come from the germline V gene. The CDR3 length is 16 residues. Written as DNA, the CDR3 is TGTGCCAGCAGCCCCACCCTGGATTCTAGCACAGATACGCAGTATTTT. Protein product: CASSPTLDSSTDTQYF.

This chain links TRBV6-4 with TRBJ2-2; 8 positions match TRBD2. Trimming took 2 bases from V and 5 from J; bases not matched to a gene: 7. The CDR3 extends over 16 amino acids. Germline values: CDR1 MRHNA, CDR2 SNTAGT. CDR3 coding DNA: TGTGCCAGCAGTGACGGGATAGCGGGAAATACCGGGGAGCTGTTTTTT. It codes for CASSDGIAGNTGELFF.